The 16 T cell receptor beta chains below all came from one sample that was sequenced in a study of blood T cell repertoires in COVID-19. Repertoires were generated with immunoSEQ multiplex PCR, while TCRdb's copy carries only in-frame clones and drops some. The sample gives some 200,000 clones, about 85% of which show up once; over 1.5% is in the top ten. The specimen was peripheral blood. The receptors were sampled from a man in his 70s with acute or convalescent COVID-19.

This clone was detected a few times. The chain carries TRBV7-9 and TRBJ2-7; 7 bases fit TRBD2. V was pared by 3 bases and J by 7 bases, with 12 bases of the junction left unmatched. The germline V gene has CDR1 SEHNR and CDR2 FQNEAQ (reference sequence). CDR3 size: 15 residues. The DNA of the CDR3 is TGTGCCAGCAGCTTTGAAGGGACTACGCGGGTAGAGCAGTACTTC. Residues: CASSFEGTTRVEQYF.

Here the CDR3 DNA reads TGTGCCAGCAGTTATTACAATCAGCCCCAGCATTTT. This sequence encodes CASSYYNQPQHF. The chain employs TRBV7-2 and TRBJ1-5; D is unresolved. CDR3 length: 12 residues. Germline CDR1 reads SGHTA; CDR2 reads FQGNSA. V lost 6 bases, J lost 3 bases, and 6 bases lay in between.

The V and J genes are TRBV7-9 and TRBJ2-5; TRBD2 is a possible D gene (5 bases). Germline-derived CDR1 and CDR2 are SEHNR and FQNEAQ (reference sequence). The CDR3 covers 15 residues. Trimming removed 0 bases at V and 1 base at J, with 9 bases between. CDR3 protein: CASSLATGFQETQYF. In DNA form, the CDR3 reads TGTGCCAGCAGCTTAGCTACGGGGTTCCAAGAGACCCAGTACTTC.

The count of this clone is one. The chain couples TRBV3-1 (or the pseudogene TRBV3-2) to TRBJ2-3; D not resolved. The V gene lost 3 bases and the J gene lost 5 bases, with 9 bases spanning the gap. This CDR3 contains 13 residues. Germline CDR1 and CDR2: LGHDT and YNNKEL (reference sequence). Here the CDR3 DNA reads TGTGCCAGCAGCCAGGGTCGCGGAGATACGCAGTATTTT. Translating gives CASSQGRGDTQYF.

This sequence joins TRBV7-2 and TRBJ1-2, with D uncertain. This CDR3 is built from 15 residues. Trimming pared 2 bases from V and 2 bases from J, leaving 12 bases between. The germline CDR1 and CDR2 sequences are SGHTA and FQGNSA. The CDR3 loop reads CASSLKAGRNYGYTF. The CDR3 bases are TGTGCCAGCAGCTTAAAGGCAGGCAGGAACTATGGCTACACCTTC.

V usage is TRBV7-2 and J usage is TRBJ1-4; 7 bases match TRBD1. Trimming at V came to 5 bases and at J to 7 bases, leaving 13 bases not matched to a gene. Germline V CDR1 and CDR2: SGHTA, FQGNSA. The CDR3 is made up of 16 amino acids. CDR3 sequence (DNA): TGTGCCAGCAGCGAATCCGGGACAGAGGGGACTGAAAAACTGTTTTTT. Translating it yields CASSESGTEGTEKLFF. Supplemented by reference TRBV7-2 and TRBJ1-4, the full variable domain reads GAGVSQSPSNKVTEKGKDVELRCDPISGHTALYWYRQSLGQGLEFLIYFQGNSAPDKSGLPSDRFSAERTGGSVSTLTIQRTQQEDSAVYLCASSESGTEGTEKLFFGSGTQLSVL.

This clone has only one observation. The chain recombines TRBV7-9 with TRBJ1-2, with 8 bases lining up with TRBD1. The ends lost 0 bases at V and 6 bases at J; junction bases unmatched: 3. The CDR3 has 14 residues. From germline, CDR1 is SEHNR and CDR2 FQNEAQ (reference sequence). CDR3 sequence reads: CASSLADRAHGYTF. CDR3 DNA sequence: TGTGCCAGCAGCTTAGCGGACAGGGCCCATGGCTACACCTTC.

This chain connects TRBV6-5 to TRBJ1-2; D may be TRBD1 (6 bases). Trimming left V 4 bases short and J 0 bases short, with 12 bases between. The germline V gene has CDR1 MNHEY and CDR2 SVGAGI. The CDR3 consists of 15 residues. The CDR3 DNA is TGTGCCAGCAGTTCGCAGGGGCGCACTAACTATGGCTACACCTTC. This gives the protein CASSSQGRTNYGYTF.

This clone showed up just once. The rearrangement joins TRBV15 to TRBJ2-1; D ambiguous. Germline values: CDR1 LNHNV, CDR2 YYDKDF (reference sequence). This CDR3 region has 19 residues. Trimming shortened V by 0 bases and J by 0 bases, and 18 bases separated the two germline ends. The CDR3 region is CATSRDRQPGRSSYNEQFF. The CDR3 bases are TGTGCCACCAGCAGAGATCGCCAGCCTGGGCGAAGCTCCTACAATGAGCAGTTCTTC.

This rearrangement joins TRBV7-8 to TRBJ1-6, with D tentatively TRBD1 (6 bases). With 1 base removed from V and 8 bases from J, the gap between germline ends came to 18 bases. The CDR3 loop spans 17 amino acids. Germline V gene lookup returns CDR1 SGHVS and CDR2 FQNEAQ. The CDR3 sequence is CASSLGGGSRWDSPLHF. As DNA, the CDR3 is TGTGCCAGCAGCTTAGGGGGGGGCAGTCGGTGGGATTCACCCCTCCACTTT. The complete variable domain, with remaining parts taken from reference TRBV7-8 and TRBJ1-6, reads GAGVSQSPRYKVAKRGQDVALRCDPISGHVSLFWYQQALGQGPEFLTYFQNEAQLDKSGLPSDRFFAERPEGSVSTLKIQRTQQEDSAVYLCASSLGGGSRWDSPLHFGNGTRLTVT.

J is TRBJ1-1 and V is TRBV11-2, with TRBD1 matching over 9 bases. V shed 1 base, J shed 1 base, and the junction held 4 bases outside the gene matches. The CDR3 runs 16 residues. CDR1 is SGHAT, CDR2 FQNNGV, per germline. The CDR3, as DNA: TGTGCCAGCAGCTTAGCTCCGGGACAGGGGAACACTGAAGCTTTCTTT. It encodes CASSLAPGQGNTEAFF.

In the case of this clone: Other nucleotide sequences from this sample produce the same CDR3. The CDR3 DNA sequence: TGTGCCAGCAGCGTAGACACTAACTATGGCTACACCTTC. The encoded protein is CASSVDTNYGYTF. The chain carries TRBV9 and TRBJ1-2; D remains ambiguous. The CDR3 has 13 amino acids. Germline lookup yields CDR1 SGDLS and CDR2 YYNGEE. Trimming cost V 0 bases and J 0 bases, with 3 bases left between them.

As DNA, the CDR3 is TGCAGCGTCCCTACCGGGGGATGGGGCTCTGGGGCCAACGTCCTGACTTTC. As protein: CSVPTGGWGSGANVLTF. V usage is TRBV29-1 and J usage is TRBJ2-6; a possible D gene is TRBD2 (6 bases). This CDR3 is built from 17 residues. The V and J ends lost 6 bases and 0 bases respectively, with 18 bases between them. Per germline, CDR1 SQVTM and CDR2 ANQGSEA.

V and J are TRBV29-1 and TRBJ2-3; D is perhaps TRBD2 (6 bases). Trimming cost V 4 bases and J 6 bases, with 14 bases left between them. The CDR3 runs 13 residues. Per germline, CDR1 SQVTM and CDR2 ANQGSEA. The CDR3 loop reads CSVGQGGWDTQYF. DNA of the CDR3: TGCAGCGTTGGGCAGGGAGGTTGGGATACGCAGTATTTT.

The chain employs TRBV5-6 and TRBJ2-2, with 12 bases matching TRBD2. CDR1 is SGHDT, CDR2 YYEEEE, per germline. With V trimmed by 6 bases and J by 1 base, 4 bases remained unmatched. The CDR3 totals 16 residues. Here the CDR3 reads CASTRTSGVNTGELFF. The CDR3 nucleotides are TGTGCCAGCACCCGGACTAGCGGGGTGAACACCGGGGAGCTGTTTTTT.

V and J are TRBV9 and TRBJ2-3; D might be TRBD2 (5 bases). Trimming took off 0 bases at V and 1 base at J, with 15 bases between the two ends. The CDR3 is 17 residues long. CDR1 and CDR2 (germline): SGDLS, YYNGEE. Here the CDR3 reads CASSVGPPVRGTDTQYF. The CDR3 nucleotides are TGTGCCAGCAGCGTAGGACCTCCCGTGCGGGGCACAGATACGCAGTATTTT.